The present T cell receptor (beta chain) was sequenced within a study of sequential checkpoint blockade in melanoma. Produced via immunoSEQ multiplex PCR; TCRdb's table is partial and in-frame only. The data show approximately 9,000 clones, around four fifths seen once. Germline CDR1 is SGHRS and CDR2 is YFSETQ. V was cut by 3 bases and J by 6 bases, with 9 bases left in between. CDR3 length: 12 residues. Sample treatment: randomized to nivolumab then ipilimumab (arm A) or the reverse (arm B). The origin of this receptor is a human donor with melanoma. The chain links TRBV5-1 to TRBJ1-1; the D is unclear. The sequencing used CD8+ T cells sorted from blood (inferred from file names), collected from a patient given nivolumab and ipilimumab in sequence. The CDR3 DNA follows: TGCGCCAGCAGCTCCGTAGGAGCTGAAGCTTTCTTT. Amino acids: CASSSVGAEAFF.